Here is one T cell receptor (beta chain) with its context. Antigen: not known. The data stem from a study of cytomegalovirus exposure and HLA in healthy donors. Study details: Early released data had around 89 million unique TCRs, all coming from HLA-typed donors.

Notes on the study in general: What TCR beta sequences reportedly achieved was accurate prediction of HLA-A and HLA-B alleles in most subjects. DRB1 showed the most TCR associations and HLA-C the fewest in a later analysis, as rates varied by HLA locus.

The J segment lost 9 bases and the V segment lost 1 base, leaving 10 bases of the junction unmatched. This CDR3 region has 17 residues. CDR1 SGHDT and CDR2 YYEEEE come from the germline V gene. This PCR relied on a set of 60 Vbeta primers and 13 Jbeta primers. Profiled with immunoSEQ multiplex PCR; TCRdb holds only in-frame clones, not every one. The repertoire holds about 170,000 clones, with around 83% as singletons. The rearrangement links TRBV5-6 to TRBJ1-6; TRBD1 matches 10 bases. The sequenced sample consisted of PBMCs. The TCR sequence derives from a man between 18 and 29 years old in good health and CMV-seropositive. The CDR3 region is CASSLTGTGVRTSPLHF. CDR3 bases: TGTGCCAGCAGCTTGACCGGGACAGGGGTACGAACTTCACCCCTCCACTTT.